These T cell receptor beta chains were read from a single sample in a study of blood T cells in healthy people across ages. TCRdb re-derived calls from the 5' RACE reads in MiXCR, one entry per CDR3 protein. The sample includes about 680,000 distinct CDR3 sequences, around 49% of them seen just once. The sample taken for sequencing was blood. These receptors came from an older woman in good health. The CDR3 runs from the conserved cysteine through the conserved F or W. The D gene is left open where the match is weak. Rows give clone size only sometimes, using once, few, many, or a class for an expanded clone.

>TRBJ2-1|TRBV10-3|TRBD1|few
CAIRSRQGETYNEQFF
TGTGCCATCAGATCTAGACAGGGCGAAACGTACAATGAGCAGTTCTTC
>TRBJ2-7|TRBV20-1|TRBD2|NA
CSAPLAGGYNEQYF
TGCAGTGCTCCACTAGCGGGAGGCTACAATGAGCAGTACTTC
>TRBJ2-5|TRBV2|NA|NA
CASRVDRYQETQYF
TGTGCCAGCAGGGTAGACAGGTACCAAGAGACCCAGTACTTC
>TRBJ2-1|TRBV2|NA|NA
CASTLSLGGGEQFF
TGTGCCAGCACCCTCTCGCTCGGGGGCGGTGAGCAGTTCTTC
>TRBJ2-7|TRBV20-1|NA|few
CSARGGISYEQYF
TGCAGTGCTAGAGGCGGCATCTCCTACGAGCAGTACTTC
>TRBJ1-2|TRBV9|NA|once
CASSATEFNYGYTF
TGTGCCAGCAGCGCTACAGAGTTTAACTATGGCTACACCTTC
>TRBJ1-6|TRBV13|NA|NA
CASSLAQGRSPLHF
TGTGCCAGCAGCTTAGCCCAGGGGAGGTCACCCCTCCACTTT
>TRBJ2-7|TRBV28|NA|NA
CASSLVSQGSYEQYF
TGTGCCAGCAGTTTGGTCTCCCAAGGATCCTACGAGCAGTACTTC
>TRBJ2-5|TRBV5-1|NA|NA
CASSSNAAQETQYF
TGCGCCAGCAGCTCTAACGCGGCCCAAGAGACCCAGTACTTC
>TRBJ2-7|TRBV7-9|TRBD1|NA
CASIDNRGYEQYF
TGTGCCAGCATTGATAACAGGGGTTACGAGCAGTACTTC
>TRBJ2-5|TRBV29-1|NA|many
CSARTLGETQYF
TGCAGCGCCAGGACATTGGGGGAGACCCAGTACTTC
>TRBJ2-3|TRBV29-1|NA|few
CSVHGGLRQSTDTQYF
TGCAGCGTCCATGGGGGGCTAAGGCAGAGCACAGATACGCAGTATTTT
>TRBJ1-1|TRBV7-9|TRBD1|NA
CASSPSQGARTEAFF
TGTGCCAGCAGCCCTTCACAGGGGGCTAGAACTGAAGCTTTCTTT
>TRBJ2-1|TRBV7-2|NA|few
CASSLAQGNNEQFF
TGTGCCAGCAGCTTAGCCCAGGGGAACAATGAGCAGTTCTTC
>TRBJ2-7|TRBV14|NA|few
CASSPTYLGEQYF
TGTGCCAGCAGCCCGACCTACCTAGGCGAGCAGTACTTC
>TRBJ2-5|TRBV28|TRBD1|few
CASSLSGQGEETQYF
TGTGCCAGCAGTTTAAGCGGACAGGGGGAAGAGACCCAGTACTTC
>TRBJ1-6|TRBV2|NA|NA
CASSIDNSYNSPLHF
TGTGCCAGCAGTATAGATAATTCCTATAATTCACCCCTCCACTTT